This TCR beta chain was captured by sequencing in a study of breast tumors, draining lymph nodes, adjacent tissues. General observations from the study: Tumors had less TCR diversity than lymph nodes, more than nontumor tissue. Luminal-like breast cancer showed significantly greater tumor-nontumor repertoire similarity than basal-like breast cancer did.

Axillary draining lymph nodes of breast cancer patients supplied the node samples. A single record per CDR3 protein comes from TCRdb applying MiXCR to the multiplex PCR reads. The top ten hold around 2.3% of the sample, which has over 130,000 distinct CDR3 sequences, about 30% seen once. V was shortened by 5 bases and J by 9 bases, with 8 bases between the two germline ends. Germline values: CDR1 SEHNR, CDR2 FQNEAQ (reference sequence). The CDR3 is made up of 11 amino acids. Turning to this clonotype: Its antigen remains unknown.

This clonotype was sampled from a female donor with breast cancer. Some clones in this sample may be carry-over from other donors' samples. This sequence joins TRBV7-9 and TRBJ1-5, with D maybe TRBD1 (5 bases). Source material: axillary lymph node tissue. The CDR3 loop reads CASSPRGPQHF. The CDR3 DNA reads TGTGCCAGCAGCCCAAGGGGGCCCCAGCATTTT.